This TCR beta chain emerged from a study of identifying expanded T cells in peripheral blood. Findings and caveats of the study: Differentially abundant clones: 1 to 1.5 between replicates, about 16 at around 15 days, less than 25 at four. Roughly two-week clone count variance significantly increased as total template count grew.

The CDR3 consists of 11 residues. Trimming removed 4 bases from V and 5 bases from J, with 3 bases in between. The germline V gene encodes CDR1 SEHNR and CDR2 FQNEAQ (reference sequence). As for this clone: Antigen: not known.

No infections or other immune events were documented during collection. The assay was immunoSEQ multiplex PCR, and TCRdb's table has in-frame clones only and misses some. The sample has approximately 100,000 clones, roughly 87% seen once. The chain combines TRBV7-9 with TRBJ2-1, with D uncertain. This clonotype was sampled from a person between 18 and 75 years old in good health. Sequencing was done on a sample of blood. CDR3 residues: CASSSNNEQFF. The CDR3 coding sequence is TGTGCCAGCAGCTCAAACAATGAGCAGTTCTTC.